This entry features one T cell receptor beta chain sequence. The antigen remains undetermined. The data belong to a study of T cell responses to AZD1222 COVID-19 vaccine. General study findings and limits: Spike was spanned by vaccine-associated CD4 TCRs, which were dominant at 160-218 and 743-854. After two AZD1222 doses, spike-specific TCR breadth and depth rose versus day 0.

The ends were cut back, 2 bases at V and 0 bases at J, with 17 bases in the middle. Germline CDR1 WSHSY, CDR2 SAAADI. The CDR3 covers 17 residues. TCRdb keeps only in-frame clones here, not all; method: immunoSEQ multiplex PCR. The sample has 90,000 to 130,000 clones, about 85% seen once. The rearrangement joins TRBV10-2 to TRBJ2-7, with D maybe TRBD2 (5 bases). This clonotype was obtained from an adult in good health. The sequences come from peripheral blood, collected on day 0 of AZD1222 vaccination. Written as DNA, the CDR3 is TGCGCCAGCAGTGAGATCGGGTTAGCGCCTAGCTCCTACGAGCAGTACTTC. Its protein product is CASSEIGLAPSSYEQYF.